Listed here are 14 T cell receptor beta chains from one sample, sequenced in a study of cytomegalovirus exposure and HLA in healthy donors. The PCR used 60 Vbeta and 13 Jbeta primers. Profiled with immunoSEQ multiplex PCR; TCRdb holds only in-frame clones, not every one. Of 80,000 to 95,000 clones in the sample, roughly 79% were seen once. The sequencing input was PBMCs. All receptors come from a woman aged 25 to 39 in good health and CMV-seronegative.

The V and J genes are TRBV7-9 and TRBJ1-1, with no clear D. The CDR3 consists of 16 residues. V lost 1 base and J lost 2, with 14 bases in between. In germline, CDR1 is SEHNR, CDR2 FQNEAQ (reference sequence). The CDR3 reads CASSLGGPVLNTEAFF. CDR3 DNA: TGTGCCAGCAGCTTAGGAGGTCCGGTCCTTAACACTGAAGCTTTCTTT.

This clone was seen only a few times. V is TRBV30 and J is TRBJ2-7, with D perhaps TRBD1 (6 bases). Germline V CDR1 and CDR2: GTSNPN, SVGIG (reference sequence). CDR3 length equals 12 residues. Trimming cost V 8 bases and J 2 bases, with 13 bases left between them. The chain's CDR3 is CAVGTRTYEQYF. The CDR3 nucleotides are TGTGCCGTGGGGACACGGACCTACGAGCAGTACTTC.

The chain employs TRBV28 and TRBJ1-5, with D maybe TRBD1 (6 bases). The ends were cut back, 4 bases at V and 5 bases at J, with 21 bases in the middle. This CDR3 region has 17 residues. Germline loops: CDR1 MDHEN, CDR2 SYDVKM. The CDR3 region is CASSSDPGGAWDQPQHF. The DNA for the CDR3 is TGTGCCAGCAGTTCAGACCCCGGGGGGGCATGGGATCAGCCCCAGCATTTT.

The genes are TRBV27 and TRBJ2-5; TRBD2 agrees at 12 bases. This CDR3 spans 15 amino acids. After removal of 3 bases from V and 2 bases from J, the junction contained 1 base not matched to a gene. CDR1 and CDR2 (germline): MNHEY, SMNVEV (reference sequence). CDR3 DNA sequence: TGTGCCAGCAGTTTGGGGACTAGCGGGCAAGAGACCCAGTACTTC. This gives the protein CASSLGTSGQETQYF.

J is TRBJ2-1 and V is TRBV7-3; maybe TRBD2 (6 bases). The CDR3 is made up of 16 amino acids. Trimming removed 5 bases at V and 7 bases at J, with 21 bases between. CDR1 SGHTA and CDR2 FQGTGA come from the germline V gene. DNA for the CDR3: TGTGCCAGCAGCCGGGGCGGGATGGGCAACCTAAATGAGCAGTTCTTC. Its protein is CASSRGGMGNLNEQFF.

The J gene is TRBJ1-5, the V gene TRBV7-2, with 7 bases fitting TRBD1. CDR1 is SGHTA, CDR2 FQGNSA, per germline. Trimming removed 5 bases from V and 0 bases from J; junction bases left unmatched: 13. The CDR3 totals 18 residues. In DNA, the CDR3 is TGTGCCAGCAGCCTAAACAGGGGATCCCGATATAGCAATCAGCCCCAGCATTTT. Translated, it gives CASSLNRGSRYSNQPQHF.

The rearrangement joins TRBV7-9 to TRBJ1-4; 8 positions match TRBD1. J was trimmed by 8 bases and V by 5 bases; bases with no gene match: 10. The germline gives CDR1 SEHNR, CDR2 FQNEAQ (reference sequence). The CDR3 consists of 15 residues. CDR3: CASSPRQGIKEKLFF. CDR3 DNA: TGTGCCAGCAGCCCCCGACAGGGGATAAAGGAAAAACTGTTTTTT.

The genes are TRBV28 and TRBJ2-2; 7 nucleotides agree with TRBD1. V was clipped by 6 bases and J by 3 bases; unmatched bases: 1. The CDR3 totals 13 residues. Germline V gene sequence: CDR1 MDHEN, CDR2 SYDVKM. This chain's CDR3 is CASRTGYTGELFF. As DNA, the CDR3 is TGTGCCAGCAGGACAGGGTACACCGGGGAGCTGTTTTTT.

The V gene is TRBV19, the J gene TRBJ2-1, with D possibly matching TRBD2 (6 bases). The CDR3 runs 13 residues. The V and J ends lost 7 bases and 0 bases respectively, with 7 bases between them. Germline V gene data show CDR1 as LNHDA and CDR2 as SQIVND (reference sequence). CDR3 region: CASTRGSYNEQFF. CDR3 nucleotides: TGTGCCAGTACGCGGGGCTCCTACAATGAGCAGTTCTTC.

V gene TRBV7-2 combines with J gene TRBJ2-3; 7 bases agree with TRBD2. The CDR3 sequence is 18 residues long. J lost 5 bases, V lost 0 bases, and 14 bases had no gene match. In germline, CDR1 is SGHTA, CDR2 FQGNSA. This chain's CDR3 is CASSLAGGDYGGLDTQYF. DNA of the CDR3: TGTGCCAGCAGCTTAGCTGGGGGGGATTATGGAGGTTTAGATACGCAGTATTTT.

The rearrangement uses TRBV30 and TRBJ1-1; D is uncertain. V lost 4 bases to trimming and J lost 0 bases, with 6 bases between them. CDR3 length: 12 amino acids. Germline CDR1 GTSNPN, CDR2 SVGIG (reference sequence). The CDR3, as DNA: TGTGCCTGGACAGGCGTGAACACTGAAGCTTTCTTT. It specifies CAWTGVNTEAFF.

The CDR3 reads CASSYSGTAGQETQYF. The CDR3 bases are TGTGCCAGCAGCTACTCCGGGACAGCTGGACAAGAGACCCAGTACTTC. This rearrangement joins TRBV7-9 to TRBJ2-5; TRBD1 aligns across 7 bases. CDR1 is SEHNR, CDR2 FQNEAQ, per germline (reference sequence). Unmatched junction bases numbered 10, after V lost 4 bases and J lost 2 bases. This CDR3 contains 16 residues.

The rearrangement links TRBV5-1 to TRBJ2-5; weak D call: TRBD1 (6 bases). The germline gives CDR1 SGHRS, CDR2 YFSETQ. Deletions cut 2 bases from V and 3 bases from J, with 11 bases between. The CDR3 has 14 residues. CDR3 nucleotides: TGCGCCAGCAGCTTTCAACAGGGTAAAGAGACCCAGTACTTC. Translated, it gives CASSFQQGKETQYF.

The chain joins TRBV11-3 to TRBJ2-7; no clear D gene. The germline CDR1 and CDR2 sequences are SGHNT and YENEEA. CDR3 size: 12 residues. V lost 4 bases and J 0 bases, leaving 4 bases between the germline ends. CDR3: CASSSSSYEQYF. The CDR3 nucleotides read TGTGCCAGCAGCTCGAGCTCCTACGAGCAGTACTTC.